Each of the 20 T cell receptor beta chains below was sequenced from the same sample in a study of blood T cells in healthy people across ages. Together with a sample-barcoded 5' primer, a J-beta primer mix was included in a second PCR lasting roughly 6 to 12 cycles. TCRdb analysed the 5' RACE reads with MiXCR anew, one entry per CDR3 protein. This table holds about 780,000 distinct CDR3 sequences, 35% to 60% found once. The material sequenced was blood. The receptors originated from a man aged 80 or over in good health.

The V call is TRBV9, the J call TRBJ2-3; 7 bases fit TRBD2. The CDR3 sequence is 16 residues long. Germline CDR1 and CDR2: SGDLS and YYNGEE. J was trimmed by 2 bases and V by 4 bases; bases with no gene match: 10. DNA for the CDR3: TGTGCCAGCAGCCCCACTGGCGGGAGACTCACAGATACGCAGTATTTT. It codes for CASSPTGGRLTDTQYF.

The V and J genes are TRBV6-5 and TRBJ1-4, with 11 bases aligning to TRBD1. The J segment lost 10 bases and the V segment lost 7 bases, leaving 5 bases of the junction unmatched. The germline CDR1 and CDR2 sequences are MNHEY and SVGAGI. CDR3 length equals 13 residues. CDR3 in DNA: TGTGCCAGCATGGACAGGGGGCATGGAAAACTGTTTTTT. Residues: CASMDRGHGKLFF.

A few counts support this clonotype. The chain uses TRBV20-1 and TRBJ2-3; D remains unclear. This CDR3 spans 11 amino acids. With 8 bases removed from V and 4 bases from J, the gap between germline ends came to 10 bases. Germline V gene data show CDR1 as DFQATT and CDR2 as SNEGSKA (reference sequence). CDR3 loop: CSSVFADTQYF. The CDR3, as DNA: TGCAGTTCCGTGTTCGCAGATACGCAGTATTTT.

This clonotype was picked up a small number of times. The chain has TRBV19 and TRBJ2-6; 7 positions match TRBD1. Germline V gene lookup returns CDR1 LNHDA and CDR2 SQIVND (reference sequence). Losses at the gene ends were 9 bases for V and 4 bases for J; bases not matched to a gene: 15. This CDR3 region has 17 residues. For the CDR3, the DNA is TGTGCCAGCCGAGACTCCAGGGGACAGTCCGGGGCCAACGTCCTGACTTTC. This translates into CASRDSRGQSGANVLTF.

The chain carries TRBV2 and TRBJ2-6, with D perhaps matching TRBD2 (5 bases). CDR1 and CDR2 (germline): SNHLY, FYNNEI. V lost 7 bases and J lost 4, with 17 bases in between. The CDR3 is made up of 16 amino acids. This CDR3 reads CASTETRGSGANVLTF. The CDR3 nucleotides are TGTGCCAGCACCGAAACTCGGGGATCGGGGGCCAACGTCCTGACTTTC.

In regard to this clonotype: A much larger clone differs from this one at a single base, so this may be a read error. The chain has TRBV29-1 and TRBJ2-5; either TRBD1 or TRBD2 may fit D (5 bases each). There are 13 residues in the CDR3. Germline V gene data show CDR1 as SQVTM and CDR2 as ANQGSEA. Written as DNA, the CDR3 is TGCAGCGCTCTTCGTCGGGGCCAAGAGGCCCAGTACTTC. Translation: CSALRRGQEAQYF.

About this clonotype itself: A read error is possible here, since a much larger clone lies one base away. The chain employs TRBV28 and TRBJ1-2, with 7 bases lining up with TRBD1. This CDR3 is built from 15 residues. Germline CDR1 and CDR2: MDHEN and SYDVKM. In DNA, the CDR3 is TGTGCCAGCAGTTTTGGACAGGCCTTAGGCTATGGCTGCACCTTC. This translates into CASSFGQALGYGCTF.

This clonotype was counted a few times. The gene calls are TRBV29-1 and TRBJ2-1, with 8 bases aligning to TRBD2. The CDR3 is made up of 13 amino acids. Germline V gives CDR1 SQVTM, CDR2 ANQGSEA. Trimming at V came to 3 bases and at J to 6 bases, leaving 4 bases not matched to a gene. CDR3 protein: CSVETSVGNEQFF. In nucleotides, the CDR3 is TGCAGCGTTGAGACTAGCGTTGGCAATGAGCAGTTCTTC.

The table lists this clonotype with a count of one. The chain combines TRBV20-1 with TRBJ2-1, with TRBD2 identical over 9 bases. V lost 5 bases, J lost 9 bases, and 14 bases stayed unmatched. CDR3 length: 15 amino acids. Germline values: CDR1 DFQATT, CDR2 SNEGSKA (reference sequence). CDR3 nucleotides: TGCAGTGCTGGAATAGCGGGAGCGGCGTCGGGTGAGCAGTTCTTC. It yields the protein CSAGIAGAASGEQFF.

The V gene is TRBV20-1, the J gene TRBJ2-1; 10 nucleotides align to TRBD1. V trimming: 5 bases; J trimming: 8 bases; junction bases outside the gene matches: 6. Germline loops: CDR1 DFQATT, CDR2 SNEGSKA (reference sequence). The CDR3 runs 13 residues. The CDR3 loop reads CSAPGTGVHEQFF. The DNA of the CDR3 is TGCAGTGCTCCCGGGACAGGGGTTCATGAGCAGTTCTTC.

As concerns this clonotype: An end of the junction differs from the germline gene, which may be a read error. The rearrangement joins TRBV27 to TRBJ2-2; TRBD2 agrees at 13 bases. The CDR3 spans 17 residues. Germline loops: CDR1 MNHEY, CDR2 SMNVEV (reference sequence). The CDR3 DNA reads TGTGCCACCAGTCGACTAGCGGGAGGCCAGAACACCGGGGAGCTGTTTTTT. Its protein is CATSRLAGGQNTGELFF.

The chain has TRBV20-1 and TRBJ2-7, with 14 bases lining up with TRBD2. Trimming removed 6 bases from V and 3 bases from J; junction bases left unmatched: 13. CDR1 and CDR2 from the germline V gene are DFQATT and SNEGSKA (reference sequence). The length of the CDR3 is 17 residues. The CDR3 is CSAAPGLAGVPLYEQYF. As DNA, the CDR3 is TGCAGTGCCGCGCCGGGACTAGCGGGGGTGCCCCTCTACGAGCAGTACTTC.

As to this clonotype: The DNA is left out, because the CDR3 cannot be placed on it with certainty; the CDR3 is given as TCRdb lists it. The chain uses TRBV27 and TRBJ2-7; the D segment call TRBD1 is taken from the table without a DNA check. The germline CDR1 and CDR2 sequences are MNHEY and SMNVEV (reference sequence). Including both end residues, the CDR3 is 16 amino acids long. CDR3 amino acids: CASRSDRGREFFGQYF.

For the CDR3, the DNA is TGTGCCAGCAGAGGGACAAGGATGCCCTACGAGCAGTACTTC. Amino acids: CASRGTRMPYEQYF. This rearrangement joins TRBV9 to TRBJ2-7, with a weak D call TRBD1 (6 bases). Trimming cost V 5 bases and J 2 bases, with 14 bases left between them. Germline V gene data show CDR1 as SGDLS and CDR2 as YYNGEE. This CDR3 contains 14 residues.

J is TRBJ2-3 and V is TRBV29-1, with TRBD1 matching over 7 bases. There are 15 residues in the CDR3. Germline CDR1 reads SQVTM; CDR2 reads ANQGSEA. Trimming cost V 5 bases and J 2 bases; bases outside gene matches: 10. The CDR3 protein is CSVSGETGTTDTQYF. CDR3 DNA: TGCAGCGTTTCCGGTGAGACAGGGACCACAGATACGCAGTATTTT.

The chain employs TRBV7-9 and TRBJ2-1, with 10 bases lining up with TRBD1. With 5 bases clipped from V and 8 bases from J, the junction kept 15 bases outside the gene matches. From germline, CDR1 is SEHNR and CDR2 FQNEAQ (reference sequence). This CDR3 has 17 residues. CDR3 protein: CASSAGQGERVRDEQFF. DNA for the CDR3: TGTGCCAGCAGCGCAGGACAGGGGGAGCGCGTTAGGGATGAGCAGTTCTTC.

The gene calls are TRBV7-8 and TRBJ2-7, with a possible D match to TRBD1 (6 bases). Trimming pared 5 bases from V and 0 bases from J, leaving 14 bases between. Germline V lookup: CDR1 SGHVS, CDR2 FQNEAQ. The length of the CDR3 is 15 residues. The CDR3 region is CASSPRTVTSYEQYF. The CDR3 DNA is TGTGCCAGCAGCCCTAGGACAGTTACCTCCTACGAGCAGTACTTC.

This clonotype was detected only a few times. The CDR3 region is CASSQSRFYEQYF. For the CDR3, the DNA is TGCGCCAGCAGCCAAAGCCGATTCTACGAGCAGTACTTC. The genes are TRBV10-2 and TRBJ2-7, with D unresolved. The CDR3 is made up of 13 amino acids. Germline loops: CDR1 WSHSY, CDR2 SAAADI. V lost 6 bases and J lost 3, with 12 bases in between.

This clonotype was picked up a small number of times. A much larger clone differs from this one at a single base, so this may be a read error. This sequence joins TRBV29-1 and TRBJ2-5; 7 nucleotides line up with TRBD2. Germline CDR1 reads SQVTM; CDR2 reads ANQGSEA. J gave up 4 bases and V 8 bases, and 4 bases lay outside the gene matches. The CDR3 runs 11 residues. The CDR3 loop is CSSGETETQYF. For the CDR3, the DNA is TGCAGCAGCGGGGAGACAGAGACCCAGTACTTC.

There are a few counts of this clonotype. This sequence joins TRBV20-1 and TRBJ2-1, with 10 bases matching TRBD1. CDR3 size: 15 residues. Germline V gene sequence: CDR1 DFQATT, CDR2 SNEGSKA (reference sequence). V shed 5 bases and J 1 base; nucleotides not matched to a gene: 5. The CDR3 nucleotides are TGCAGTGCTCTGGACAGGGGGAAATCCTACAATGAGCAGTTCTTC. Amino acid sequence: CSALDRGKSYNEQFF.